A selection of T cell receptor beta chains follows, all from one sample in a study of blood T cell repertoires in COVID-19. Repertoires were generated with immunoSEQ multiplex PCR, while TCRdb's copy carries only in-frame clones and drops some. This sample has around 300,000 clones, with 89% found just once. Specimen: peripheral blood. These receptors were taken from a woman in her 40s who had recovered from COVID-19. CDR3s include the opening cysteine and the closing phenylalanine or tryptophan. A D gene is named only where the DNA matches it firmly. Size values are once, few and many counts, or a class for expanded clones, and some rows have none.

d_call: NA
v_call: TRBV6-5
clone_size: NA
j_call: TRBJ1-1
cdr3_nt: TGTGCCAGCAAAGCCGCGGGACGTCTGAACACTGAAGCTTTCTTT
cdr3_aa: CASKAAGRLNTEAFF

d_call: TRBD2
v_call: TRBV24-1
clone_size: NA
j_call: TRBJ2-3
cdr3_nt: TGTGCCACCAGTGAAGCGGGAGAGGCAGATACGCAGTATTTT
cdr3_aa: CATSEAGEADTQYF

d_call: TRBD1
v_call: TRBV6-1
clone_size: NA
j_call: TRBJ1-6
cdr3_nt: TGTGCCAGCAGTGAACAGGGGGTCGGTAATTCACCCCTCCACTTT
cdr3_aa: CASSEQGVGNSPLHF

d_call: NA
v_call: TRBV5-8
clone_size: NA
j_call: TRBJ2-7
cdr3_nt: TGTGCCAGCAGCACCGGGACAAGGGCCCACGAGCAGTACTTC
cdr3_aa: CASSTGTRAHEQYF

d_call: TRBD2
v_call: TRBV28
clone_size: NA
j_call: TRBJ2-7
cdr3_nt: TGTGCCAGCAGTACTGCTAGCGCGGGAGTTCCCTACGAGCAGTACTTC
cdr3_aa: CASSTASAGVPYEQYF

d_call: TRBD2
v_call: TRBV9
clone_size: few
j_call: TRBJ2-2
cdr3_nt: TGTGCCAGCAGCGTAGTTGGACTAGCGGCGAACACCGGGGAGCTGTTTTTT
cdr3_aa: CASSVVGLAANTGELFF

d_call: NA
v_call: TRBV2
clone_size: NA
j_call: TRBJ1-1
cdr3_nt: TGTGCCAGCAGTGAAGAGACAGTAGGAAACACTGAAGCTTTCTTT
cdr3_aa: CASSEETVGNTEAFF

d_call: TRBD1
v_call: TRBV19
clone_size: NA
j_call: TRBJ1-2
cdr3_nt: TGTGCCAGTAGTACCCCGGGACAGGGTTGGGAAGATGGCTACACCTTC
cdr3_aa: CASSTPGQGWEDGYTF

d_call: NA
v_call: TRBV11-2
clone_size: NA
j_call: TRBJ2-3
cdr3_nt: TGTGCCAGCAGCGGGGGCGTGGCGGGCACAGATACGCAGTATTTT
cdr3_aa: CASSGGVAGTDTQYF

d_call: NA
v_call: TRBV3-1/TRBV3-2
clone_size: NA
j_call: TRBJ2-3
cdr3_nt: TGTGCCAGCAGCCCTACCCGCCTTGGAGATACGCAGTATTTT
cdr3_aa: CASSPTRLGDTQYF